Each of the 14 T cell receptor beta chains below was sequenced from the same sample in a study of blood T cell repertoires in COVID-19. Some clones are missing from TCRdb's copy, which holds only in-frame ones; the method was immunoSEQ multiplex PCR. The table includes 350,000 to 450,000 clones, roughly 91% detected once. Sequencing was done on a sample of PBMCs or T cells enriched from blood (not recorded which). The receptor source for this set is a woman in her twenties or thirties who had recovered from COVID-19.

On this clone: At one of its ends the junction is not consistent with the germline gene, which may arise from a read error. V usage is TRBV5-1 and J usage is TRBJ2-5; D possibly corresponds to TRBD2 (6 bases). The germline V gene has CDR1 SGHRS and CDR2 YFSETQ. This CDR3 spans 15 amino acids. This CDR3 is CASNLGGLASETQYF. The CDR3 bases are TGCGCCAGCAACTTGGGTGGGCTAGCGAGCGAGACCCAGTACTTC.

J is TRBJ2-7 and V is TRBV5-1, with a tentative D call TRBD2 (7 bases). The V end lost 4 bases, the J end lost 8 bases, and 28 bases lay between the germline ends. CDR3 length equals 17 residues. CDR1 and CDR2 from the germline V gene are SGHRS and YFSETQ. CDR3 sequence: CASSPDSRQASGAKQYF. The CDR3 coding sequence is TGCGCCAGCAGCCCCGACTCTAGACAGGCAAGCGGGGCGAAGCAGTACTTC.

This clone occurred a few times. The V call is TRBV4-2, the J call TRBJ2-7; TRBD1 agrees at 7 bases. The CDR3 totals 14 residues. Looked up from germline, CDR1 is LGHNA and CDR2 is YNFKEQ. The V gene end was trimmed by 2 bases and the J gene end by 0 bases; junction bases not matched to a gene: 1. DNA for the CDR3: TGTGCCAGCAGCCAACGACAGGGCTCCTACGAGCAGTACTTC. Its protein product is CASSQRQGSYEQYF.

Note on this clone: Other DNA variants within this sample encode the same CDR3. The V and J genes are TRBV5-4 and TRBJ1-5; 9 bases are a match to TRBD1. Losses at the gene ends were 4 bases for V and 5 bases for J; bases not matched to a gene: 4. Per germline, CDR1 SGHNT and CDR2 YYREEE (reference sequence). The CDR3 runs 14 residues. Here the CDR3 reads CASSPGQGDQPQHF. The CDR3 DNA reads TGTGCCAGCAGCCCGGGACAGGGTGATCAGCCCCAGCATTTT.

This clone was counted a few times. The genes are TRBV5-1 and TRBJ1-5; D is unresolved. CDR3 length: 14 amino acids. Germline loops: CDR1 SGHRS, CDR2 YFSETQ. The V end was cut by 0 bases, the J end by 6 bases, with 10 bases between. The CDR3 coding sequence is TGCGCCAGCAGCTTGGCCGGGTACGGTCAGCCCCAGCATTTT. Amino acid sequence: CASSLAGYGQPQHF.

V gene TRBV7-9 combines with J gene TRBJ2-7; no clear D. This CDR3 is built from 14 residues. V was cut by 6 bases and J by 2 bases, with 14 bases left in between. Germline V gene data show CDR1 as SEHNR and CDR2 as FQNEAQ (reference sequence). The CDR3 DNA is TGTGCCAGCAGTTTACCTGGGCGACCCTACGAGCAGTACTTC. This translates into CASSLPGRPYEQYF.

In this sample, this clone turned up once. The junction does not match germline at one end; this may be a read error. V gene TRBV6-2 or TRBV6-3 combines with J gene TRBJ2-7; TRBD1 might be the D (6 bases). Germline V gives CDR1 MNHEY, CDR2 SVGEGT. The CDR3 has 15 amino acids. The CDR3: CASSYSGTTRYEQYF. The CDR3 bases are TGTGCCAGCAGCTACTCCGGGACAACCCGCTACGAGCAGTACTTC.

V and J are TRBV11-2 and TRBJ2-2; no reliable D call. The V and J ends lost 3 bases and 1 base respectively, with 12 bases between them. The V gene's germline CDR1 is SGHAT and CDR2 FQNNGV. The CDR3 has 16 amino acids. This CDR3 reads CASSFYPRKNTGELFF. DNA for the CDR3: TGTGCCAGCAGCTTTTATCCTAGGAAGAACACCGGGGAGCTGTTTTTT.

The DNA for the CDR3 is TGTGCCAGCAGTTTGGGTGGACAGGTGGCCACCGGGGAGCTGTTTTTT. Amino acid sequence: CASSLGGQVATGELFF. V gene TRBV28 combines with J gene TRBJ2-2; 7 bases agree with TRBD1. J lost 4 bases, V lost 3 bases, and 8 bases had no gene match. In germline, CDR1 is MDHEN, CDR2 SYDVKM. This CDR3 is 16 amino acids long.

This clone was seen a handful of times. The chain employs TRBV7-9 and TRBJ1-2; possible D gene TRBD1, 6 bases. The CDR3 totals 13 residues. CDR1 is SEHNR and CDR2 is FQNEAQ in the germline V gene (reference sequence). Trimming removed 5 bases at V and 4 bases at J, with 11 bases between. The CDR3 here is CASSKDSLYGYTF. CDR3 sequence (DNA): TGTGCCAGCAGCAAGGACAGCCTCTATGGCTACACCTTC.

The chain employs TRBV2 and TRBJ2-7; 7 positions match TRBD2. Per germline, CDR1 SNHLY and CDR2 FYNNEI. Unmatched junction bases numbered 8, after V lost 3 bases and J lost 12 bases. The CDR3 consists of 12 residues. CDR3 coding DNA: TGTGCCAGCAGTGATATGGCGTGGGGGGGGTACTTC. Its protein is CASSDMAWGGYF.

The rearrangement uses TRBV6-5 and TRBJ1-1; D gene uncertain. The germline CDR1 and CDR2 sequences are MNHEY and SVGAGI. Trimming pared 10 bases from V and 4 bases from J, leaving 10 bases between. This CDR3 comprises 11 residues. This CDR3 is CATSPGTEAFF. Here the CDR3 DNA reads TGTGCCACCAGCCCGGGCACTGAAGCTTTCTTT.

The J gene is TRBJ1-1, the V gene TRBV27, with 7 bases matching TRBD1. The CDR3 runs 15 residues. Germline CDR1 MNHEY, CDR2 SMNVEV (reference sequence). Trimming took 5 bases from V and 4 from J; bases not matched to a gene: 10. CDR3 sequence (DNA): TGTGCCAGCAGTACAAGGACAGGAGGTAGCACTGAAGCTTTCTTT. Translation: CASSTRTGGSTEAFF.

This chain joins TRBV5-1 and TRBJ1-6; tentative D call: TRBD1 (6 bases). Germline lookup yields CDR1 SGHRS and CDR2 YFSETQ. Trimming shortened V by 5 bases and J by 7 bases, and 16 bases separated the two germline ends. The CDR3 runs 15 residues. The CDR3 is CASRFLRTENSPLHF. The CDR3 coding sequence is TGCGCCAGCAGGTTCTTAAGGACAGAAAATTCACCCCTCCACTTT.